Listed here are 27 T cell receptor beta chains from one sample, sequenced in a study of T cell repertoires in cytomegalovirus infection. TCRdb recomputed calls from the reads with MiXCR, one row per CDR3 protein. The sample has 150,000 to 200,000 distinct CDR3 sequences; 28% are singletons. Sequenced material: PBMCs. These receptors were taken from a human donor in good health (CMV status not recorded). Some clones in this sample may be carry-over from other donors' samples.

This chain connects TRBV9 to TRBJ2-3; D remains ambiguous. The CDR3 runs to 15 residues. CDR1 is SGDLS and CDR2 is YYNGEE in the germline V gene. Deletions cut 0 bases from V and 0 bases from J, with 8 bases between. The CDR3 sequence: CASSVGGSSTDTQYF. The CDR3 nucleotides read TGTGCCAGCAGCGTAGGCGGCAGTAGCACAGATACGCAGTATTTT. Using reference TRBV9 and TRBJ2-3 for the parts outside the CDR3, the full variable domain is DSGVTQTPKHLITATGQRVTLRCSPRSGDLSVYWYQQSLDQGLQFLIQYYNGEERAKGNILERFSAQQFPDLHSELNLSSLELGDSALYFCASSVGGSSTDTQYFGPGTRLTVL.

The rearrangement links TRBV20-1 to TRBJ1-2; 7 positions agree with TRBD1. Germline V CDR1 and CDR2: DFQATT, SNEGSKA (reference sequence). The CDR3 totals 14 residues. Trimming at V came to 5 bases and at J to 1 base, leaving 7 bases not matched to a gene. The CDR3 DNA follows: TGCAGTGCTCGTCGGGACAGCGATAACTATGGCTACACCTTC. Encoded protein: CSARRDSDNYGYTF.

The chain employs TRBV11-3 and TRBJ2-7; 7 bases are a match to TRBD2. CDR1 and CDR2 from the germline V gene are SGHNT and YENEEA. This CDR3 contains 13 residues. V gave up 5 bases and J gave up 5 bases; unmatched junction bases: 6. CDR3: CASSPGGLDEQYF. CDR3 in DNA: TGTGCCAGCAGCCCGGGGGGTCTCGACGAGCAGTACTTC.

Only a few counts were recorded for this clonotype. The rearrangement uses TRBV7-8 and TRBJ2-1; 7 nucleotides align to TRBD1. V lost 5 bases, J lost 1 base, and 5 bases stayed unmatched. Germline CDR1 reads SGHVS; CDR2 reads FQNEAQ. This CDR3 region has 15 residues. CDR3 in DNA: TGTGCCAGCAGCCCCAGGACAGGTTCCTACAATGAGCAGTTCTTC. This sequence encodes CASSPRTGSYNEQFF. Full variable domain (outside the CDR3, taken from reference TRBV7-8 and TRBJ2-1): GAGVSQSPRYKVAKRGQDVALRCDPISGHVSLFWYQQALGQGPEFLTYFQNEAQLDKSGLPSDRFFAERPEGSVSTLKIQRTQQEDSAVYLCASSPRTGSYNEQFFGPGTRLTVL.

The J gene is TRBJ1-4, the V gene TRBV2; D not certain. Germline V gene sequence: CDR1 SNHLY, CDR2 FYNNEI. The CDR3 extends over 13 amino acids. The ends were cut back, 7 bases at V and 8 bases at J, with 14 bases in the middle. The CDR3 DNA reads TGTGCCAGCAAGCTTAGTAGAGGGGAAAAACTGTTTTTT. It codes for CASKLSRGEKLFF.

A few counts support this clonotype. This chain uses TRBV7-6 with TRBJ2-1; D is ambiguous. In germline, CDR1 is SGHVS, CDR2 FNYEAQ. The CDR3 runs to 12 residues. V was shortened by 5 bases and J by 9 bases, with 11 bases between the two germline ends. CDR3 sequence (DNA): TGTGCCAGCAGCCAAGCCCCCGGTGAGCAGTTCTTC. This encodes CASSQAPGEQFF.

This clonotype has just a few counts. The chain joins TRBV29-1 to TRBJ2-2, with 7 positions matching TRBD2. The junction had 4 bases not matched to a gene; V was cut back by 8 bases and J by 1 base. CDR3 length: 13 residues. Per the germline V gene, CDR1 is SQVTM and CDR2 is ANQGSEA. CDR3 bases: TGCAGCATCTTAGCGGGGAACACCGGGGAGCTGTTTTTT. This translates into CSILAGNTGELFF.

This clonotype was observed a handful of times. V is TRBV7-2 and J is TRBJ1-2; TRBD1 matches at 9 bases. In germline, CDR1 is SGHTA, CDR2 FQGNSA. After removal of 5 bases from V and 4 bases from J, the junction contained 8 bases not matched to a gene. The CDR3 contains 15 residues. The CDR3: CASSPEGQGGYGYTF. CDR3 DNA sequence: TGTGCCAGCAGCCCCGAGGGACAGGGAGGCTATGGCTACACCTTC.

CDR3 nucleotides: TGCGCCAGCAGCCCGAGGGGACGAACGAACACTGAAGCTTTCTTT. Protein sequence: CASSPRGRTNTEAFF. The chain links TRBV5-1 to TRBJ1-1; TRBD1 might be the D (5 bases). Germline-derived CDR1 and CDR2 are SGHRS and YFSETQ. Deletions cut 4 bases from V and 1 base from J, with 14 bases between. The CDR3 runs to 15 residues.

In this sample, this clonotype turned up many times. DNA of the CDR3: TGTGCCAGCAGCATGATTATCAATCAGCCCCAGCATTTT. It codes for CASSMIINQPQHF. The chain carries TRBV6-1 and TRBJ1-5; no clear D. This CDR3 region has 13 residues. Germline CDR1 MNHNS, CDR2 SASEGT. With 6 bases removed from V and 3 bases from J, the gap between germline ends came to 9 bases.

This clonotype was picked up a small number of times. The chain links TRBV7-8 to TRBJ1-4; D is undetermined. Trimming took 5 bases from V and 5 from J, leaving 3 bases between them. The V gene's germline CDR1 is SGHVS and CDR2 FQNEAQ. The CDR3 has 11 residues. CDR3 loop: CASSTNEKLFF. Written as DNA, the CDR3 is TGTGCCAGCAGCACCAATGAAAAACTGTTTTTT.

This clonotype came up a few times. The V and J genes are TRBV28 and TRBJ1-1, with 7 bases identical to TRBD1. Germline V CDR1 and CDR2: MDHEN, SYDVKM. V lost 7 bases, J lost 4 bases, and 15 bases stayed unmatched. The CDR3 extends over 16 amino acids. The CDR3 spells CASTGTAPGQGTEAFF. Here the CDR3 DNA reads TGTGCCAGCACCGGGACAGCACCGGGACAAGGCACTGAAGCTTTCTTT.

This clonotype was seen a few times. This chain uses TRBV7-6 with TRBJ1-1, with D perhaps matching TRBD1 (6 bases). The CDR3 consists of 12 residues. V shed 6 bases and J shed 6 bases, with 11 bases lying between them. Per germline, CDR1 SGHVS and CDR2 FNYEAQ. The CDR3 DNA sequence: TGTGCCAGCAGGGGGGGGGGCGCTGAAGCTTTCTTT. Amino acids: CASRGGGAEAFF.

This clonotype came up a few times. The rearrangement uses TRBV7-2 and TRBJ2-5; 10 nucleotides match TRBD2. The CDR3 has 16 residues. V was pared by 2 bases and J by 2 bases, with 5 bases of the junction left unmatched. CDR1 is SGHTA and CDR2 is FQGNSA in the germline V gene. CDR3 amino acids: CASSLSGGAEQETQYF. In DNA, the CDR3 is TGTGCCAGCAGCTTAAGCGGGGGGGCCGAACAAGAGACCCAGTACTTC.

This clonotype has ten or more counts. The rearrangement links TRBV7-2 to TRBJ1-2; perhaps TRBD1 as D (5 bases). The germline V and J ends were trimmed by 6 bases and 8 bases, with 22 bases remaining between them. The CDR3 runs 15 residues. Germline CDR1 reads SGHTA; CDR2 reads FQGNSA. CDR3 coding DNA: TGTGCCAGCAGTAGATATCCGGTGGGGCCATCGGGCTACACCTTC. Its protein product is CASSRYPVGPSGYTF.

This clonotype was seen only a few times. Here the CDR3 reads CASSGGLRASTDTQYF. DNA of the CDR3: TGTGCCAGCAGCGGGGGGTTGCGGGCTAGCACAGATACGCAGTATTTT. The chain carries TRBV7-8 and TRBJ2-3; possibly TRBD2 for D (6 bases). The CDR3 is 16 amino acids. Trimming shortened V by 5 bases and J by 0 bases, and 15 bases separated the two germline ends. In germline, CDR1 is SGHVS, CDR2 FQNEAQ.

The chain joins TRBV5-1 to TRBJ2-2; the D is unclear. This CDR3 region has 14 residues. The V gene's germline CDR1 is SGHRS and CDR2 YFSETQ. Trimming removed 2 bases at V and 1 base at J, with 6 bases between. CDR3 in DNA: TGCGCCAGCAGCTTCAGACGGAACACCGGGGAGCTGTTTTTT. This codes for CASSFRRNTGELFF.

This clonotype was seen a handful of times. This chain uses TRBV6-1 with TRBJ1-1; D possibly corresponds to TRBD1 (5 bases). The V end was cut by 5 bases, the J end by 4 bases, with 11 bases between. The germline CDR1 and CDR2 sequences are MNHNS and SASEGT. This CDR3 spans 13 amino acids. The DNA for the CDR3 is TGTGCCAGCAGTTTTTCAGGGTTCACTGAAGCTTTCTTT. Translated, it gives CASSFSGFTEAFF.

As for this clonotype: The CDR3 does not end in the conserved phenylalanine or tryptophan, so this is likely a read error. The CDR3 loop reads CASSLVGNEQYL. CDR3 bases: TGTGCCAGCAGCTTAGTAGGGAACGAGCAGTACTTA. The V call is TRBV7-2, the J call TRBJ2-7; D is ambiguous. CDR1 SGHTA and CDR2 FQGNSA come from the germline V gene. With 1 base removed from V and 5 bases from J, the gap between germline ends came to 6 bases. The length of the CDR3 is 12 residues.

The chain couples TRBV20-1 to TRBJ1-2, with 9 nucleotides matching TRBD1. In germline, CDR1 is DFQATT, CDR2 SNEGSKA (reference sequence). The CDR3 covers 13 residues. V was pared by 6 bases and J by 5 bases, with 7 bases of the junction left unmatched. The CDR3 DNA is TGCAGTGCCCGGGACAGGGCGGGTTATGGCTACACCTTC. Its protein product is CSARDRAGYGYTF.

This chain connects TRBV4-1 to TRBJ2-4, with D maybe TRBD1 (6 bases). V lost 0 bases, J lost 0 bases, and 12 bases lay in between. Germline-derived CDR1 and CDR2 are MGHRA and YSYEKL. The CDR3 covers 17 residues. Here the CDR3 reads CASSQDWQGTAKNIQYF. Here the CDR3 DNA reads TGCGCCAGCAGCCAAGATTGGCAGGGGACAGCCAAAAACATTCAGTACTTC.

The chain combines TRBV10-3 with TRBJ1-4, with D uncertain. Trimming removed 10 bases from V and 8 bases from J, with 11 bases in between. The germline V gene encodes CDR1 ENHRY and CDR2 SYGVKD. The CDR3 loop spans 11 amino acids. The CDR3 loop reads CATRRGEKLFF. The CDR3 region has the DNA TGTGCCACCCGGCGCGGGGAAAAACTGTTTTTT.

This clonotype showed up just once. CDR3 sequence: CASSSRPSGNTIYF. Written as DNA, the CDR3 is TGTGCCAGCAGCTCCCGGCCCTCTGGAAACACCATATATTTT. The chain recombines TRBV11-2 with TRBJ1-3; D remains ambiguous. Trimming shortened V by 4 bases and J by 0 bases, and 7 bases separated the two germline ends. This CDR3 contains 14 residues. CDR1 SGHAT and CDR2 FQNNGV come from the germline V gene.

In DNA form, the CDR3 reads TGTGCCAGTAACGGGCTAGCGGCCAATGAGCAGTTCTTC. Translating gives CASNGLAANEQFF. The chain uses TRBV19 and TRBJ2-1; 7 bases are shared with TRBD2. The CDR3 extends over 13 amino acids. Germline loops: CDR1 LNHDA, CDR2 SQIVND (reference sequence). V was pared by 7 bases and J by 6 bases, with 6 bases of the junction left unmatched. Together with reference TRBV19 and TRBJ2-1, the CDR3 gives the full variable domain: DGGITQSPKYLFRKEGQNVTLSCEQNLNHDAMYWYRQDPGQGLRLIYYSQIVNDFQKGDIAEGYSVSREKKESFPLTVTSAQKNPTAFYLCASNGLAANEQFFGPGTRLTVL.

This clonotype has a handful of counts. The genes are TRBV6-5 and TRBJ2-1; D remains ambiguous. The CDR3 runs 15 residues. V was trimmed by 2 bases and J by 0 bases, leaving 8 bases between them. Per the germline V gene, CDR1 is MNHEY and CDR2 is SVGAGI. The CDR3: CASSYDSSSYNEQFF. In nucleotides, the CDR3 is TGTGCCAGCAGTTACGATTCGAGCTCCTACAATGAGCAGTTCTTC.

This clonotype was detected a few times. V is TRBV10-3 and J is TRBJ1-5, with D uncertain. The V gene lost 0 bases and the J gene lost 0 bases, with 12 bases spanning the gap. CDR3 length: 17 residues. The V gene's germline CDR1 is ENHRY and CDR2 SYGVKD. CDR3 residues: CAISESLTDYSNQPQHF. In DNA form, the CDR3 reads TGTGCCATCAGTGAGTCTTTAACAGACTATAGCAATCAGCCCCAGCATTTT.

The CDR3 sequence: CASSHAGGAGQPQHF. The CDR3 nucleotides read TGTGCCAGTAGCCACGCGGGGGGCGCGGGTCAGCCCCAGCATTTT. The chain has TRBV19 and TRBJ1-5; D possibly corresponds to TRBD1 (6 bases). Germline V gene lookup returns CDR1 LNHDA and CDR2 SQIVND (reference sequence). Trimming removed 6 bases from V and 6 bases from J, with 18 bases in between. CDR3 length: 15 residues.